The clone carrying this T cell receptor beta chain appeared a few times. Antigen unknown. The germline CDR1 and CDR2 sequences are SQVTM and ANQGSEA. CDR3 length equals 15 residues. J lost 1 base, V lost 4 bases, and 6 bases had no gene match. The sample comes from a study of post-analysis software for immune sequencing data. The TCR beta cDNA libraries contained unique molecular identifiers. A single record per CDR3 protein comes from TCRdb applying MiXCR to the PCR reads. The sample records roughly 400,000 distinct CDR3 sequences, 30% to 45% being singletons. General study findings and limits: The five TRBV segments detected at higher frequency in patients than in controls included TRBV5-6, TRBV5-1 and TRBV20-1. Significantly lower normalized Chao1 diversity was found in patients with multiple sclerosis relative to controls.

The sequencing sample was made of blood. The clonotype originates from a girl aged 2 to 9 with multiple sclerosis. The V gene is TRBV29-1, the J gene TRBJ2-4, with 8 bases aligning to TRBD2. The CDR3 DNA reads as TGCAGCGTTGGTTCAGCGGGGGAGGCCAAAAACATTCAGTACTTC. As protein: CSVGSAGEAKNIQYF.